These 32 T cell receptor beta chains originate from one sample sequenced in a study of blood T cell repertoires in COVID-19. Sequencing used immunoSEQ multiplex PCR; TCRdb keeps in-frame clones, though not all of them. This sample carries 110,000 or so clones, 60% to 85% of them seen once, and the ten largest clones take around 1.7%. The sample consisted of peripheral blood. These receptors all come from a woman aged 40 to 50 with acute or convalescent COVID-19.

The chain employs TRBV6-2 or TRBV6-3 and TRBJ1-2; 8 nucleotides match TRBD1. The CDR3 totals 17 residues. Germline assignment: CDR1 MNHEY and CDR2 SVGEGT. With 6 bases clipped from V and 6 bases from J, the junction kept 18 bases outside the gene matches. The CDR3 reads CASSTPTLTDRAHGYTF. Here the CDR3 DNA reads TGTGCCAGCAGCACCCCTACTCTGACGGACAGGGCCCATGGCTACACCTTC.

As for this clone: One junction end disagrees with the germline gene, perhaps due to a read error. This chain connects TRBV6-1 to TRBJ1-5; perhaps TRBD1 as D (6 bases). This CDR3 contains 15 residues. Germline V CDR1 and CDR2: MNHNS, SASEGT. The CDR3 protein is CASNERTAQGQPQHF. CDR3 DNA: TGTGCCAGCAATGAACGGACAGCTCAGGGTCAGCCCCAGCATTTT.

This rearrangement joins TRBV7-9 to TRBJ1-1, with TRBD1 matching over 7 bases. The germline V gene encodes CDR1 SEHNR and CDR2 FQNEAQ (reference sequence). The CDR3 runs 12 residues. V shed 5 bases, J shed 10 bases, and the junction held 7 bases outside the gene matches. CDR3 DNA sequence: TGTGCCAGCAGCGACCGGGCAGGGGGAGCTTTCTTT. As protein: CASSDRAGGAFF.

This chain's CDR3 is CASRPTTGGSNEQYF. The CDR3, as DNA: TGTGCCAGCAGACCTACCACAGGGGGTTCTAACGAGCAGTACTTC. The V and J genes are TRBV6-2 or TRBV6-3 and TRBJ2-7, with 8 bases matching TRBD1. V was pared by 6 bases and J by 5 bases, with 12 bases of the junction left unmatched. CDR3 length equals 15 residues. The germline gives CDR1 MNHEY, CDR2 SVGEGT.

The chain links TRBV7-8 to TRBJ1-3; TRBD1 aligns across 7 bases. The CDR3 has 19 residues. With 5 bases clipped from V and 0 bases from J, the junction kept 16 bases outside the gene matches. Germline CDR1 SGHVS, CDR2 FQNEAQ. The CDR3 region is CASSRWDSKFLSSGNTIYF. CDR3 DNA: TGTGCCAGCAGCCGCTGGGACAGTAAGTTTCTATCCTCTGGAAACACCATATATTTT.

The chain uses TRBV11-1 and TRBJ1-1; a weak D match, TRBD1 (6 bases). Germline assignment: CDR1 SGHAT and CDR2 FQDESV (reference sequence). CDR3 length: 15 amino acids. Trimming took 0 bases from V and 4 from J, leaving 12 bases between them. Here the CDR3 reads CASSLALLGATEAFF. DNA of the CDR3: TGTGCCAGCAGCTTAGCGCTGCTGGGGGCCACTGAAGCTTTCTTT.

This clone appeared once. The gene calls are TRBV7-9 and TRBJ1-5, with 10 bases lining up with TRBD1. The junction had 5 bases not matched to a gene; V was cut back by 5 bases and J by 7 bases. Germline assignment: CDR1 SEHNR and CDR2 FQNEAQ (reference sequence). The CDR3 runs to 14 residues. The CDR3 loop is CASSAGQGVQPQHF. CDR3 DNA: TGTGCCAGCAGCGCTGGACAGGGGGTCCAGCCCCAGCATTTT.

There are a few counts of this clone. J is TRBJ1-1 and V is TRBV7-9; D possibly corresponds to TRBD1 (5 bases). The germline gives CDR1 SEHNR, CDR2 FQNEAQ (reference sequence). Trimming pared 1 base from V and 6 bases from J, leaving 6 bases between. This CDR3 region has 12 residues. This CDR3 is CASSLGRAEAFF. CDR3 sequence (DNA): TGTGCCAGCAGCTTAGGCAGGGCTGAAGCTTTCTTT.

This clone has only a few counts. J is TRBJ1-2 and V is TRBV6-2 or TRBV6-3; D possibly corresponds to TRBD1 (6 bases). The germline V and J ends were trimmed by 2 bases and 4 bases, with 14 bases remaining between them. Germline V lookup: CDR1 MNHEY, CDR2 SVGEGT. The CDR3 sequence is 15 residues long. CDR3 bases: TGTGCCAGCAGTTACCCGGACAGTTACCGCTATGGCTACACCTTC. The encoded protein is CASSYPDSYRYGYTF.

The chain links TRBV13 to TRBJ2-5, with 8 bases that match TRBD1. This CDR3 is built from 14 residues. V was clipped by 4 bases and J by 4 bases; unmatched bases: 5. Germline V gives CDR1 PRHDT, CDR2 FYEKMQ (reference sequence). The CDR3 DNA reads TGTGCCAGCAGCTCCTCAGGGGGCGGAGAGACCCAGTACTTC. This sequence encodes CASSSSGGGETQYF.

This chain joins TRBV7-9 and TRBJ1-4; 8 bases map to TRBD1. The CDR3 runs 14 residues. The V gene end was trimmed by 6 bases and the J gene end by 7 bases; junction bases not matched to a gene: 7. Germline-derived CDR1 and CDR2 are SEHNR and FQNEAQ (reference sequence). CDR3 protein: CASSRTGFSEKLFF. In DNA form, the CDR3 reads TGTGCCAGCAGTAGGACAGGGTTTAGTGAAAAACTGTTTTTT.

The V and J genes are TRBV6-6 and TRBJ2-3; D is possibly TRBD2 (7 bases). Trimming cost V 4 bases and J 6 bases, with 20 bases left between them. Germline-derived CDR1 and CDR2 are MNHNY and SVGAGI (reference sequence). This CDR3 has 16 residues. CDR3 sequence: CASSWGRGGAGDTQYF. The CDR3 nucleotides read TGTGCCAGCAGTTGGGGGCGCGGGGGCGCGGGCGATACGCAGTATTTT.

This clone was counted between two and nine times. The chain is built from TRBV2 and TRBJ1-6; 8 nucleotides agree with TRBD1. The CDR3 spans 13 residues. The germline V gene has CDR1 SNHLY and CDR2 FYNNEI. The trim removed 8 bases at V and 7 bases at J, leaving 4 bases unmatched. CDR3 sequence (DNA): TGTGCCAGCGGGGACAGGAAAAATTCACCCCTCCACTTT. As protein: CASGDRKNSPLHF.

J is TRBJ2-7 and V is TRBV27, with 8 positions matching TRBD2. The germline V gene encodes CDR1 MNHEY and CDR2 SMNVEV (reference sequence). The CDR3 is 16 residues long. The junction had 9 bases not matched to a gene; V was cut back by 3 bases and J by 2 bases. DNA for the CDR3: TGTGCCAGCAGTTTTGGGGGCGGCGGGGGGACCTACGAGCAGTACTTC. It specifies CASSFGGGGGTYEQYF.

The rearrangement uses TRBV4-3 and TRBJ1-1; TRBD1 is a possible D gene (6 bases). V was clipped by 4 bases and J by 5 bases, with 11 bases between them. Germline V gene lookup returns CDR1 LGHNA and CDR2 YSLEER. The CDR3 totals 13 residues. In DNA, the CDR3 is TGCGCCAGCAGCCTACAAGGGACAACTGAAGCTTTCTTT. It is translated as CASSLQGTTEAFF.

The chain links TRBV9 to TRBJ2-7; 7 bases fit TRBD1. The V gene end was trimmed by 4 bases and the J gene end by 2 bases; junction bases not matched to a gene: 12. The CDR3 covers 16 residues. Per germline, CDR1 SGDLS and CDR2 YYNGEE. The CDR3 DNA reads TGTGCCAGCAGCCCAGGGCAGACAGGGCTAGCCTACGAGCAGTACTTC. Encoded protein: CASSPGQTGLAYEQYF.

CDR3 protein: CASSSRLAGGPDTQYF. As DNA, the CDR3 is TGTGCCAGTAGTTCTCGACTAGCGGGGGGACCAGATACGCAGTATTTT. This rearrangement joins TRBV19 to TRBJ2-3; TRBD2 matches 13 bases. Germline V gene sequence: CDR1 LNHDA, CDR2 SQIVND (reference sequence). The length of the CDR3 is 16 residues. V gave up 5 bases and J gave up 4 bases; unmatched junction bases: 6.

The V and J genes are TRBV28 and TRBJ1-2; D is ambiguous. This CDR3 has 14 residues. The germline CDR1 and CDR2 sequences are MDHEN and SYDVKM. The ends were cut back, 2 bases at V and 4 bases at J, with 11 bases in the middle. CDR3 sequence reads: CASSLAQVSYGYTF. DNA for the CDR3: TGTGCCAGCAGTTTAGCTCAGGTCTCCTATGGCTACACCTTC.

The V gene is TRBV14, the J gene TRBJ2-5; 7 bases map to TRBD2. Germline CDR1 SGHDN, CDR2 FVKESK. V shed 1 base, J shed 4 bases, and the junction held 9 bases outside the gene matches. The CDR3 consists of 16 residues. The CDR3 DNA reads as TGTGCCAGCAGCCAAGCTCTGCGGGGGACTGGAGAGACCCAGTACTTC. This codes for CASSQALRGTGETQYF.

This clone showed up just once. The rearrangement uses TRBV11-2 and TRBJ1-2, with a tentative D call TRBD1 (6 bases). The V end lost 5 bases, the J end lost 4 bases, and 17 bases lay between the germline ends. The germline CDR1 and CDR2 sequences are SGHAT and FQNNGV. The CDR3 has 15 residues. CDR3 sequence reads: CASSQPPGHRYGYTF. The CDR3 DNA sequence: TGTGCCAGCAGCCAGCCCCCGGGACACCGCTATGGCTACACCTTC.

The gene calls are TRBV6-5 and TRBJ1-1; TRBD1 might be the D (5 bases). The CDR3 is made up of 13 amino acids. Germline CDR1 MNHEY, CDR2 SVGAGI. The V gene lost 6 bases and the J gene lost 8 bases, with 16 bases spanning the gap. The CDR3 DNA sequence: TGTGCCAGCAGCCTTATATCAGGGCAAGAAGCTTTCTTT. Amino acid sequence: CASSLISGQEAFF.

V gene TRBV14 combines with J gene TRBJ1-1; TRBD1 aligns across 8 bases. After removal of 1 base from V and 4 bases from J, the junction contained 2 bases not matched to a gene. There are 14 residues in the CDR3. Germline CDR1 is SGHDN and CDR2 is FVKESK. CDR3 in amino acids: CASSQAGGGTEAFF. The CDR3 bases are TGTGCCAGCAGCCAAGCAGGGGGCGGCACTGAAGCTTTCTTT.

This chain connects TRBV30 to TRBJ1-1; 7 nucleotides agree with TRBD1. Per the germline V gene, CDR1 is GTSNPN and CDR2 is SVGIG (reference sequence). The V segment lost 2 bases and the J segment 6 bases; nucleotides outside the gene matches: 12. The CDR3 runs to 15 residues. This CDR3 reads CAWSPLQRQGAEAFF. DNA for the CDR3: TGTGCCTGGAGTCCCCTCCAACGACAGGGCGCTGAAGCTTTCTTT.

The rearrangement joins TRBV2 to TRBJ1-2, with a weak D call TRBD1 (5 bases). V was trimmed by 6 bases and J by 1 base, leaving 18 bases between them. Germline V gene data show CDR1 as SNHLY and CDR2 as FYNNEI. The CDR3 totals 16 residues. Written as DNA, the CDR3 is TGTGCCAGCAGAAGGGGAAATGCCCGTTTTAACTATGGCTACACCTTC. It translates to CASRRGNARFNYGYTF.

The chain joins TRBV19 to TRBJ1-3, with D uncertain. Germline assignment: CDR1 LNHDA and CDR2 SQIVND (reference sequence). This CDR3 contains 14 residues. V was clipped by 6 bases and J by 0 bases, with 9 bases between them. The CDR3 is CASSNAISGNTIYF. The CDR3, as DNA: TGTGCCAGTAGCAACGCGATCTCTGGAAACACCATATATTTT.

This chain joins TRBV5-1 and TRBJ2-7; perhaps TRBD2 as D (6 bases). CDR1 SGHRS and CDR2 YFSETQ come from the germline V gene. This CDR3 has 14 amino acids. Trimming cost V 2 bases and J 3 bases, with 12 bases left between them. The DNA for the CDR3 is TGCGCCAGCAGCTTTACTAGCTCGGGCTACGAGCAGTACTTC. This gives the protein CASSFTSSGYEQYF. The entire variable domain, with the rest obtained from reference TRBV5-1 and TRBJ2-7, is as follows: KAGVTQTPRYLIKTRGQQVTLSCSPISGHRSVSWYQQTPGQGLQFLFEYFSETQRNKGNFPGRFSGRQFSNSRSEMNVSTLELGDSALYLCASSFTSSGYEQYFGPGTRLTVT.

V and J are TRBV20-1 and TRBJ2-5; TRBD2 aligns across 12 bases. CDR3 length: 16 amino acids. Germline CDR1 and CDR2: DFQATT and SNEGSKA (reference sequence). J lost 5 bases, V lost 3 bases, and 10 bases had no gene match. The CDR3 reads CSASQLAGGQWETQYF. The CDR3 coding sequence is TGCAGTGCTAGTCAGCTAGCGGGGGGGCAGTGGGAGACCCAGTACTTC.

The V call is TRBV11-3, the J call TRBJ2-3; TRBD2 matches at 14 bases. There are 18 residues in the CDR3. After removal of 5 bases from V and 0 bases from J, the junction contained 7 bases not matched to a gene. Germline CDR1 SGHNT, CDR2 YENEEA. CDR3 sequence: CASSTGTSGGSSTDTQYF. CDR3 DNA sequence: TGTGCCAGCAGCACCGGGACTAGCGGGGGAAGTAGCACAGATACGCAGTATTTT.

The V gene is TRBV7-7, the J gene TRBJ2-7; 7 nucleotides agree with TRBD1. The CDR3 runs 14 residues. The germline gives CDR1 SSHAT, CDR2 FNYEAQ (reference sequence). V lost 3 bases and J lost 5; bases outside the gene matches: 7. The CDR3: CASSLSQGVDEQYF. The DNA for the CDR3 is TGTGCCAGCAGCTTGAGTCAGGGGGTCGACGAGCAGTACTTC.

The chain links TRBV5-3 to TRBJ1-1; D ambiguous. TRBV5-3 is an open reading frame, and its role is uncertain. Trimming took off 1 base at V and 0 bases at J, with 13 bases between the two ends. This CDR3 has 16 residues. The CDR3 nucleotides read TGTGCCAGAAGCTTGCCTAGATGTCACTTGAACACTGAAGCTTTCTTT. It specifies CARSLPRCHLNTEAFF.

This chain connects TRBV5-4 to TRBJ2-7; a weak D match, TRBD1 (6 bases). V was shortened by 4 bases and J by 2 bases, with 13 bases between the two germline ends. The germline V gene encodes CDR1 SGHNT and CDR2 YYREEE (reference sequence). CDR3 size: 14 residues. The DNA of the CDR3 is TGTGCCAGCAGCCTGAGACAGGACCCCTACGAGCAGTACTTC. Translation: CASSLRQDPYEQYF.

This clone was seen only a few times. The chain couples TRBV25-1 to TRBJ2-5; 8 bases are a match to TRBD1. Germline V lookup: CDR1 MGHDK, CDR2 SYGVNS. Losses at the gene ends were 5 bases for V and 5 bases for J; bases not matched to a gene: 7. There are 14 residues in the CDR3. The CDR3 reads CASSFDRGDETQYF. The CDR3 nucleotides read TGTGCCAGCAGTTTTGACAGGGGAGATGAGACCCAGTACTTC.